This entry describes one T cell receptor beta chain. Antigen specificity is unknown. These data come from a study of T cell responses to AZD1222 COVID-19 vaccine. Study-level results: White British people made up most donors, females outnumbered males, and clonal diversity was possibly underestimated.

The repertoire was sequenced with immunoSEQ multiplex PCR; TCRdb's copy has only in-frame clones and lacks some. The sample yields 130,000 to 150,000 clones, more than 75% seen once. The source was peripheral blood, collected on day 0 of MenACWY control vaccination. The TCR sequence derives from an adult in good health.

In nucleotides, the CDR3 is TGTGCCAGCAGCCAAAACAGGGGGGGCTATGGCTACACCTTC. This encodes CASSQNRGGYGYTF. The V call is TRBV3-1 (or the pseudogene TRBV3-2), the J call TRBJ1-2; 8 nucleotides line up with TRBD1. The CDR3 contains 14 residues. Germline V gene lookup returns CDR1 LGHDT and CDR2 YNNKEL (reference sequence). The ends lost 2 bases at V and 4 bases at J; junction bases unmatched: 3.